These 29 T cell receptor beta chains share one sample of origin, sequenced in a study of T cells after yellow fever vaccination. TCRdb analysed the 5' RACE reads with MiXCR anew, one entry per CDR3 protein. The data show some 250,000 distinct CDR3 sequences, approximately 3.5% seen once. The material sequenced was PBMCs, taken 15 days after the yellow fever booster vaccination. These receptor sequences come from a man between 18 and 29 years old who received the YFV17D yellow fever vaccine.

This clonotype was recorded at least ten times. The chain has TRBV6-6 and TRBJ2-5; the match to TRBD1 covers 9 bases. Germline-derived CDR1 and CDR2 are MNHNY and SVGAGI (reference sequence). The CDR3 covers 15 residues. Trimming removed 2 bases from V and 4 bases from J; junction bases left unmatched: 5. Here the CDR3 reads CASSYDGTGLETQYF. As DNA, the CDR3 is TGTGCCAGCAGTTACGACGGGACAGGGCTAGAGACCCAGTACTTC.

This clonotype was seen ten or more times. The chain employs TRBV30 and TRBJ2-3, with 8 bases lining up with TRBD1. With 0 bases clipped from V and 6 bases from J, the junction kept 2 bases outside the gene matches. Germline loops: CDR1 GTSNPN, CDR2 SVGIG (reference sequence). This CDR3 is 13 amino acids long. The CDR3 spells CAWSVQGVDTQYF. CDR3 in DNA: TGTGCCTGGAGTGTACAGGGGGTGGATACGCAGTATTTT.

This clonotype has at least ten counts. The V gene is TRBV15, the J gene TRBJ1-5; TRBD1 is a possible D gene (5 bases). The CDR3 covers 13 residues. V gave up 4 bases and J gave up 5 bases, with 9 bases separating them. CDR1 and CDR2 (germline): LNHNV, YYDKDF (reference sequence). CDR3 DNA sequence: TGTGCCACCAGCACCAGGGTAGATCAGCCCCAGCATTTT. Residues: CATSTRVDQPQHF.

The table lists this clonotype with many counts. The J gene is TRBJ1-6, the V gene TRBV4-3, with a weak D call TRBD1 (6 bases). The CDR3 length is 14 residues. CDR1 is LGHNA, CDR2 YSLEER, per germline. The V end lost 6 bases, the J end lost 4 bases, and 10 bases lay between the germline ends. CDR3 residues: CASRGGQYNSPLHF. CDR3 coding DNA: TGCGCCAGCAGAGGGGGGCAGTATAATTCACCCCTCCACTTT.

This clonotype showed up just a few times. The rearrangement links TRBV6-2 or TRBV6-3 to TRBJ1-1; tentative D call: TRBD1 (6 bases). Germline loops: CDR1 MNHEY, CDR2 SVGEGT. The CDR3 is made up of 14 amino acids. Trimming took 2 bases from V and 0 from J, leaving 7 bases between them. CDR3 residues: CASSYGGMNTEAFF. DNA for the CDR3: TGTGCCAGCAGTTACGGGGGCATGAACACTGAAGCTTTCTTT.

In its sample, this clonotype was seen many times. V usage is TRBV5-1 and J usage is TRBJ2-7; perhaps TRBD2 as D (6 bases). Trimming took 3 bases from V and 11 from J, leaving 15 bases between them. This CDR3 is built from 12 residues. The germline V gene has CDR1 SGHRS and CDR2 YFSETQ. The CDR3 nucleotides read TGCGCCAGCAGCTACCCACCGGGACTTAAGTACTTC. It codes for CASSYPPGLKYF.

This clonotype was observed a handful of times. The chain couples TRBV6-4 to TRBJ1-6; possible D gene TRBD1, 6 bases. The CDR3 totals 17 residues. Germline assignment: CDR1 MRHNA and CDR2 SNTAGT. V lost 6 bases and J lost 7, with 22 bases in between. This CDR3 reads CASRTGEQGWYNSPLHF. CDR3 sequence (DNA): TGTGCCAGCAGGACCGGGGAACAGGGTTGGTACAATTCACCCCTCCACTTT.

The rearrangement joins TRBV6-1 to TRBJ2-7; 7 bases agree with TRBD1. CDR1 and CDR2 from the germline V gene are MNHNS and SASEGT. V shed 7 bases and J 2 bases; nucleotides not matched to a gene: 5. This CDR3 has 13 residues. The CDR3 DNA is TGTGCCAGCAATGACAGGGTAGCCTACGAGCAGTACTTC. Amino acids: CASNDRVAYEQYF.

This clonotype was found many times. This chain joins TRBV5-1 and TRBJ1-3; D may be TRBD1 (5 bases). Germline assignment: CDR1 SGHRS and CDR2 YFSETQ. V was trimmed by 0 bases and J by 4 bases, leaving 17 bases between them. The CDR3 contains 17 residues. The CDR3 is CASSLASSGTRGNTIYF. DNA for the CDR3: TGCGCCAGCAGCTTGGCGTCTTCTGGGACCAGAGGAAACACCATATATTTT.

This clonotype was seen at least ten times. The V gene is TRBV24-1, the J gene TRBJ1-2; no clear D. CDR1 is KGHDR and CDR2 is SFDVKD in the germline V gene. The CDR3 totals 13 residues. V was cut by 3 bases and J by 1 base, with 5 bases left in between. CDR3 sequence reads: CATSDLRNYGYTF. As DNA, the CDR3 is TGTGCCACCAGTGATCTTCGTAACTATGGCTACACCTTC.

This clonotype was found many times. The chain links TRBV5-1 to TRBJ2-1; D gene ambiguous. CDR1 SGHRS and CDR2 YFSETQ come from the germline V gene. This CDR3 is built from 13 residues. Trimming removed 1 base at V and 6 bases at J, with 8 bases between. CDR3 nucleotides: TGCGCCAGCAGCTTGAGTGTGGGCAATGAGCAGTTCTTC. Encoded protein: CASSLSVGNEQFF.

This clonotype was counted between two and nine times. The J gene is TRBJ2-1, the V gene TRBV7-2; D could derive from TRBD1 or TRBD2 (5 bases each). Germline lookup yields CDR1 SGHTA and CDR2 FQGNSA. The CDR3 is 15 residues long. The ends were cut back, 1 base at V and 9 bases at J, with 16 bases in the middle. This chain's CDR3 is CASSLGALGVSEQFF. The CDR3 DNA reads TGTGCCAGCAGCTTAGGGGCCTTGGGGGTCTCTGAGCAGTTCTTC. Complete variable domain (other parts from reference TRBV7-2 and TRBJ2-1): GAGVSQSPSNKVTEKGKDVELRCDPISGHTALYWYRQSLGQGLEFLIYFQGNSAPDKSGLPSDRFSAERTGGSVSTLTIQRTQQEDSAVYLCASSLGALGVSEQFFGPGTRLTVL.

This clonotype has a handful of counts. The chain employs TRBV11-3 and TRBJ2-5; D unresolved. The CDR3 sequence is 14 residues long. V lost 0 bases and J lost 4, with 9 bases in between. The germline V gene encodes CDR1 SGHNT and CDR2 YENEEA. DNA of the CDR3: TGTGCCAGCAGCTTAGACCCGTCCGGAGAGACCCAGTACTTC. Protein product: CASSLDPSGETQYF.

This clonotype was recorded at least ten times. V usage is TRBV7-8 and J usage is TRBJ1-1; tentatively, D is TRBD1 (6 bases). The germline gives CDR1 SGHVS, CDR2 FQNEAQ. The CDR3 extends over 12 amino acids. Trimming pared 5 bases from V and 10 bases from J, leaving 14 bases between. This chain's CDR3 is CASSPGGGRAFF. The CDR3 region has the DNA TGTGCCAGCAGCCCGGGGGGCGGGCGAGCTTTCTTT.

This chain connects TRBV20-1 to TRBJ2-7; D might be TRBD1 (7 bases). The CDR3 is 16 amino acids. Looked up from germline, CDR1 is DFQATT and CDR2 is SNEGSKA (reference sequence). Between the trimmed V and J ends, which lost 3 bases and 4 bases, there was a span of 22 bases. CDR3 residues: CSARGLDRTEVYEQYV. The CDR3 DNA reads TGCAGTGCTAGGGGACTGGACAGGACCGAGGTATACGAGCAGTACGTC.

This clonotype has at least ten counts. V gene TRBV24-1 combines with J gene TRBJ2-1; D call uncertain. Germline V gene sequence: CDR1 KGHDR, CDR2 SFDVKD. CDR3 size: 12 residues. Trimming took off 4 bases at V and 9 bases at J, with 9 bases between the two ends. CDR3 sequence: CATSDHLGEQFF. The CDR3 DNA sequence: TGTGCCACCAGTGACCATCTGGGTGAGCAGTTCTTC.

This clonotype has just a few counts. The chain carries TRBV18 and TRBJ2-6; D is undetermined. V was pared by 8 bases and J by 0 bases, with 14 bases between. Germline CDR1 and CDR2: KGHSH and LQKENI. The CDR3 consists of 16 residues. CDR3 in DNA: TGTGCCAGCACCGCGGTCAGTGGCTCTGGGGCCAACGTCCTGACTTTC. Residues: CASTAVSGSGANVLTF.

This clonotype came up many times. The rearrangement uses TRBV18 and TRBJ1-6, with D uncertain. V lost 2 bases and J lost 8, with 10 bases in between. Germline V gene data show CDR1 as KGHSH and CDR2 as LQKENI. This CDR3 is built from 14 residues. CDR3 bases: TGTGCCAGCTCACCATCCGGGATGGATTCACCCCTCCACTTT. This codes for CASSPSGMDSPLHF.

This clonotype was recorded at least ten times. The V gene is TRBV7-8, the J gene TRBJ1-1; D call uncertain. The CDR3 runs 12 residues. The V and J ends lost 2 bases and 1 base respectively, with 2 bases between them. Germline V lookup: CDR1 SGHVS, CDR2 FQNEAQ. The CDR3 DNA is TGTGCCAGCAGCTTATGGAACACTGAAGCTTTCTTT. This sequence encodes CASSLWNTEAFF.

This clonotype was detected ten times or more. The genes are TRBV25-1 and TRBJ1-2; D may be TRBD1 (6 bases). In germline, CDR1 is MGHDK, CDR2 SYGVNS. CDR3 length: 16 amino acids. V was pared by 2 bases and J by 7 bases, with 20 bases between. CDR3 sequence reads: CASSESGRGLGSGYTF. The CDR3 region has the DNA TGTGCCAGCAGTGAAAGCGGCAGGGGCTTGGGGAGTGGCTACACCTTC.

This clonotype was found many times. The chain joins TRBV5-1 to TRBJ2-2; no clear D. The V and J ends lost 0 bases and 4 bases respectively, with 10 bases between them. This CDR3 is built from 15 residues. CDR1 and CDR2 from the germline V gene are SGHRS and YFSETQ. The CDR3 coding sequence is TGCGCCAGCAGCTTGGCCGGCCTATTCACCGGGGAGCTGTTTTTT. Translating gives CASSLAGLFTGELFF.

This clonotype was recorded at least ten times. The chain combines TRBV5-6 with TRBJ2-7; D not certain. V dropped 3 bases and J dropped 4 bases, with 5 bases sitting between them. This CDR3 spans 11 amino acids. Germline V CDR1 and CDR2: SGHDT, YYEEEE. This CDR3 is CASSSEYEQYF. Written as DNA, the CDR3 is TGTGCCAGCAGCTCCGAATACGAGCAGTACTTC.

This clonotype showed up many times. This sequence joins TRBV9 and TRBJ1-4; a possible D gene is TRBD1 (5 bases). The V gene lost 0 bases and the J gene lost 7 bases, with 13 bases spanning the gap. The CDR3 is 15 amino acids. The germline V gene has CDR1 SGDLS and CDR2 YYNGEE. CDR3 in amino acids: CASSVDGQGSEKLFF. Here the CDR3 DNA reads TGTGCCAGCAGCGTAGACGGACAAGGAAGTGAAAAACTGTTTTTT.

In its sample, this clonotype was seen many times. The V and J genes are TRBV5-6 and TRBJ1-4; maybe TRBD1 (5 bases). From germline, CDR1 is SGHDT and CDR2 YYEEEE. Trimming removed 0 bases at V and 6 bases at J, with 9 bases between. The CDR3 length is 14 residues. The CDR3 bases are TGTGCCAGCAGCTTGGGTTCAGGGTATGAAAAACTGTTTTTT. It yields the protein CASSLGSGYEKLFF.

Many counts were recorded for this clonotype. V is TRBV20-1 and J is TRBJ2-7; possible D gene TRBD2, 6 bases. Trimming pared 6 bases from V and 6 bases from J, leaving 12 bases between. Per the germline V gene, CDR1 is DFQATT and CDR2 is SNEGSKA (reference sequence). This CDR3 has 11 residues. CDR3 amino acids: CSAEAGSEQYF. The CDR3 DNA reads as TGCAGTGCGGAGGCGGGATCCGAGCAGTACTTC.

This clonotype was detected ten times or more. The rearrangement uses TRBV2 and TRBJ1-5, with 7 bases that match TRBD1. Germline assignment: CDR1 SNHLY and CDR2 FYNNEI. This CDR3 is built from 15 residues. V lost 4 bases, J lost 1 base, and 4 bases stayed unmatched. The chain's CDR3 is CASSAQGGSNQPQHF. In DNA form, the CDR3 reads TGTGCCAGCAGTGCGCAGGGGGGCAGCAATCAGCCCCAGCATTTT.

This clonotype was counted ten times or more. One end of the junction fails to match germline, which may point to a read error. The genes are TRBV5-1 and TRBJ1-1; D is perhaps TRBD1 (5 bases). Germline V gene sequence: CDR1 SGHRS, CDR2 YFSETQ. CDR3 length equals 13 residues. CDR3 DNA sequence: TGTGCCAGCAGTTTTGGGGGGAACACTGAAGCTTTCTTT. Translation gives CASSFGGNTEAFF.

Many counts were recorded for this clonotype. The chain uses TRBV11-2 and TRBJ2-5, with 10 bases fitting TRBD2. This CDR3 has 17 amino acids. The J segment lost 1 base and the V segment lost 1 base, leaving 6 bases of the junction unmatched. Germline values: CDR1 SGHAT, CDR2 FQNNGV. The CDR3 region has the DNA TGTGCCAGCAGCTTAGTCTCTAGCGGGGGCCGCCAAGAGACCCAGTACTTC. As protein: CASSLVSSGGRQETQYF.

This clonotype appeared many times. This chain joins TRBV20-1 and TRBJ1-1; D is uncertain. The V end lost 5 bases, the J end lost 1 base, and 5 bases lay between the germline ends. Germline loops: CDR1 DFQATT, CDR2 SNEGSKA (reference sequence). The CDR3 consists of 11 residues. The CDR3 here is CSAGRNTEAFF. For the CDR3, the DNA is TGCAGTGCTGGACGGAACACTGAAGCTTTCTTT.